One and the same sample provided the 20 T cell receptor beta chains below, sequenced in a study of blood T cell repertoires in COVID-19. Some clones are missing from TCRdb's copy, which holds only in-frame ones; the method was immunoSEQ multiplex PCR. The profile shows about 200,000 clones, about nine tenths of them singletons. Sequenced: peripheral blood. The receptors were gathered from a man in his fifties with acute or convalescent COVID-19.

J is TRBJ2-5 and V is TRBV3-1 (or the pseudogene TRBV3-2), with 7 bases that match TRBD1. Losses at the gene ends were 1 base for V and 5 bases for J; bases not matched to a gene: 10. There are 16 residues in the CDR3. Germline-derived CDR1 and CDR2 are LGHDT and YNNKEL (reference sequence). In nucleotides, the CDR3 is TGTGCCAGCAGCCAAGTGGTTGACAGGGCCTCTGAGACCCAGTACTTC. This codes for CASSQVVDRASETQYF.

This clone came up once. This chain links TRBV7-9 with TRBJ1-4; D is ambiguous. In germline, CDR1 is SEHNR, CDR2 FQNEAQ (reference sequence). CDR3 length: 16 residues. Trimming stripped 1 base from V and 5 bases from J, with 14 bases between. In nucleotides, the CDR3 is TGTGCCAGCAGCTTAGTGACCGCGGCGGGAAATGAAAAACTGTTTTTT. This translates into CASSLVTAAGNEKLFF.

The V call is TRBV6-6, the J call TRBJ1-1, with D perhaps matching TRBD1 (6 bases). Germline CDR1 reads MNHNY; CDR2 reads SVGAGI (reference sequence). The CDR3 consists of 16 residues. Trimming took off 7 bases at V and 6 bases at J, with 24 bases between the two ends. CDR3 nucleotides: TGTGCCAGCACCCCCGGACACCGCACAGGGCTGGCTGAAGCTTTCTTT. Its protein is CASTPGHRTGLAEAFF.

The chain recombines TRBV7-2 with TRBJ2-1; 8 positions match TRBD2. The CDR3 consists of 19 residues. Germline V gene lookup returns CDR1 SGHTA and CDR2 FQGNSA. The junction had 15 bases not matched to a gene; V was cut back by 4 bases and J by 1 base. CDR3 in amino acids: CASSSPGPGTSGSYNEQFF. The CDR3 bases are TGTGCCAGCAGCTCCCCTGGCCCCGGGACTAGTGGTTCCTACAATGAGCAGTTCTTC.

V usage is TRBV3-1 (or the pseudogene TRBV3-2) and J usage is TRBJ2-2; TRBD1 aligns across 12 bases. The CDR3 totals 15 residues. V lost 8 bases and J lost 6; bases outside the gene matches: 7. Germline CDR1 LGHDT, CDR2 YNNKEL (reference sequence). As DNA, the CDR3 is TGTGCCAGCGGGTTGGGGACAGGGGGCTCCGGGGAGCTGTTTTTT. Amino acids: CASGLGTGGSGELFF.

This clone was recorded a few times. This chain uses TRBV4-1 with TRBJ2-4, with D perhaps matching TRBD2 (6 bases). The V end lost 4 bases, the J end lost 0 bases, and 19 bases lay between the germline ends. Germline V gene lookup returns CDR1 MGHRA and CDR2 YSYEKL. The CDR3 has 18 residues. CDR3 DNA sequence: TGCGCCAGCAGCCCCACCTTGGAGGGCCAAGTAGCCAAAAACATTCAGTACTTC. Translation gives CASSPTLEGQVAKNIQYF.

The chain combines TRBV19 with TRBJ1-5; 8 nucleotides align to TRBD1. Germline V gene lookup returns CDR1 LNHDA and CDR2 SQIVND (reference sequence). This CDR3 is built from 14 residues. Trimming removed 6 bases from V and 6 bases from J; junction bases left unmatched: 7. This chain's CDR3 is CASSRTGRTQPQHF. CDR3 DNA: TGTGCCAGTAGCCGGACAGGGCGAACTCAGCCCCAGCATTTT.

The CDR3 protein is CASSDRPNEKLFF. The CDR3 nucleotides read TGTGCCAGCAGTGACAGGCCGAATGAAAAACTGTTTTTT. The chain couples TRBV2 to TRBJ1-4, with D hard to call. Germline V gene sequence: CDR1 SNHLY, CDR2 FYNNEI. The CDR3 extends over 13 amino acids. Trimming removed 3 bases from V and 5 bases from J, with 7 bases in between.

The chain is built from TRBV11-3 and TRBJ2-5; no firm D call. From germline, CDR1 is SGHNT and CDR2 YENEEA. With 1 base removed from V and 6 bases from J, the gap between germline ends came to 9 bases. The CDR3 extends over 13 amino acids. The CDR3 protein is CASSLVSGQTQYF. CDR3 nucleotides: TGTGCCAGCAGCTTAGTTTCTGGGCAGACCCAGTACTTC. The full variable domain, completed using reference TRBV11-3 and TRBJ2-5, is EAGVVQSPRYKIIEKKQPVAFWCNPISGHNTLYWYLQNLGQGPELLIRYENEEAVDDSQLPKDRFSAERLKGVDSTLKIQPAELGDSAVYLCASSLVSGQTQYFGPGTRLLVL.

The genes are TRBV19 and TRBJ1-5; D is ambiguous. Germline V gives CDR1 LNHDA, CDR2 SQIVND (reference sequence). V was shortened by 7 bases and J by 0 bases, with 10 bases between the two germline ends. The CDR3 totals 14 residues. The chain's CDR3 is CASTAANSNQPQHF. CDR3 nucleotide sequence: TGTGCCAGTACCGCTGCGAATAGCAATCAGCCCCAGCATTTT.

The chain employs TRBV10-3 and TRBJ1-2; D gene ambiguous. The germline V gene encodes CDR1 ENHRY and CDR2 SYGVKD. The V and J ends lost 4 bases and 0 bases respectively, with 9 bases between them. CDR3 size: 14 residues. The CDR3 DNA reads TGTGCCATCAGTGGCCTTGTAGCTAACTATGGCTACACCTTC. Amino acid sequence: CAISGLVANYGYTF.

V gene TRBV7-3 combines with J gene TRBJ2-2; TRBD2 matches 15 bases. J lost 1 base, V lost 4 bases, and 4 bases had no gene match. CDR1 is SGHTA and CDR2 is FQGTGA in the germline V gene. The length of the CDR3 is 18 residues. CDR3: CASSYGTSGGRNTGELFF. The CDR3 DNA follows: TGTGCCAGCAGCTATGGGACTAGCGGGGGGCGGAACACCGGGGAGCTGTTTTTT.

The chain couples TRBV21-1 to TRBJ2-3; the table's D call of TRBD2 was not tested on the DNA. TRBV21-1 is a listed pseudogene. This CDR3 is built from 17 residues. The CDR3 region is CASSKEVVGGHLDTQYF. CDR3 bases: TGTGCCAGCAGCAAAGAGGTAGTGGGGGGGCATTTGGATACGCAGTATTTT.

V is TRBV6-1 and J is TRBJ1-4; a possible D gene is TRBD1 (6 bases). Germline lookup yields CDR1 MNHNS and CDR2 SASEGT. Deletions cut 2 bases from V and 0 bases from J, with 13 bases between. The CDR3 consists of 17 residues. In DNA form, the CDR3 reads TGTGCCAGCAGTGAATCCGGGACATCCGCAACTAATGAAAAACTGTTTTTT. Translating gives CASSESGTSATNEKLFF.

The J gene is TRBJ2-5, the V gene TRBV7-3, with TRBD1 matching over 7 bases. CDR1 is SGHTA and CDR2 is FQGTGA in the germline V gene. The CDR3 spans 14 residues. J gave up 4 bases and V 3 bases, and 5 bases lay outside the gene matches. The CDR3 sequence: CASSFTGDGETQYF. CDR3 nucleotides: TGTGCCAGCAGCTTTACAGGGGATGGAGAGACCCAGTACTTC. Drawing the rest from reference TRBV7-3 and TRBJ2-5, the complete variable domain is GAGVSQTPSNKVTEKGKYVELRCDPISGHTALYWYRQSLGQGPEFLIYFQGTGAADDSGLPNDRFFAVRPEGSVSTLKIQRTERGDSAVYLCASSFTGDGETQYFGPGTRLLVL.

The chain is built from TRBV4-2 and TRBJ2-1; TRBD2 aligns across 12 bases. The germline CDR1 and CDR2 sequences are LGHNA and YNFKEQ. With V trimmed by 1 base and J by 10 bases, 11 bases remained unmatched. The CDR3 runs 17 residues. CDR3 amino acids: CASSQVPRTSGAGEQFF. The CDR3 nucleotides are TGTGCCAGCAGCCAAGTGCCCCGGACTAGCGGGGCCGGGGAGCAGTTCTTC.

The chain uses TRBV20-1 and TRBJ1-5; tentative D call: TRBD1 (6 bases). The germline CDR1 and CDR2 sequences are DFQATT and SNEGSKA (reference sequence). V lost 5 bases and J lost 11, with 13 bases in between. The CDR3 is 11 amino acids. As DNA, the CDR3 is TGCAGTGCTCAGCAGGGGTACGCCCAGCATTTT. As protein: CSAQQGYAQHF.

The J gene is TRBJ2-7, the V gene TRBV6-5; possibly TRBD1 for D (6 bases). Germline lookup yields CDR1 MNHEY and CDR2 SVGAGI. V was shortened by 6 bases and J by 2 bases, with 11 bases between the two germline ends. The CDR3 length is 13 residues. CDR3 nucleotide sequence: TGTGCCAGCAGCCGGACAGCTACCTACGAGCAGTACTTC. Its protein product is CASSRTATYEQYF.

V usage is TRBV5-1 and J usage is TRBJ2-2; 8 nucleotides match TRBD1. Per germline, CDR1 SGHRS and CDR2 YFSETQ. CDR3 length equals 17 residues. J gave up 4 bases and V 4 bases, and 12 bases lay outside the gene matches. The CDR3 bases are TGCGCCAGCAGCCCACGGATCATGGACAGGGCCACCGGGGAGCTGTTTTTT. Translation: CASSPRIMDRATGELFF.

V and J are TRBV10-3 and TRBJ2-3; TRBD2 matches 7 bases. The CDR3 is 14 residues long. V trimming: 2 bases; J trimming: 4 bases; junction bases outside the gene matches: 3. The germline gives CDR1 ENHRY, CDR2 SYGVKD. The CDR3 DNA reads as TGTGCCATCAGTGAGGGACTAGTGGCAGATACGCAGTATTTT. Amino acid sequence: CAISEGLVADTQYF.